The next 14 T cell receptor beta chains were all read from a single sample in a study of control samples from healthy donors and cancer patients. Produced via immunoSEQ multiplex PCR; TCRdb's table is partial and in-frame only. The sample consists of around 48,000 clones, approximately 93% of them appearing once. Sample: PBMCs. All receptors derive from a woman in her forties or fifties with head and neck cancer.

J is TRBJ1-2 and V is TRBV5-1; no clear D gene. CDR1 is SGHRS, CDR2 YFSETQ, per germline. The CDR3 is made up of 14 amino acids. The V and J ends lost 1 base and 5 bases respectively, with 12 bases between them. This chain's CDR3 is CASSLRPVPYGYTF. The CDR3 DNA is TGCGCCAGCAGCTTGAGGCCAGTTCCTTATGGCTACACCTTC.

The chain links TRBV6-5 to TRBJ1-1; perhaps TRBD1 as D (5 bases). Trimming cost V 0 bases and J 3 bases, with 11 bases left between them. CDR3 length: 15 residues. Germline lookup yields CDR1 MNHEY and CDR2 SVGAGI. The CDR3 sequence: CASSYSRGADTEAFF. The DNA for the CDR3 is TGTGCCAGCAGTTACTCGAGGGGCGCGGACACTGAAGCTTTCTTT.

V usage is TRBV5-1 and J usage is TRBJ2-5; D might be TRBD1 or TRBD2, each matching 5 bases. This CDR3 is built from 14 residues. Germline loops: CDR1 SGHRS, CDR2 YFSETQ. The V gene lost 0 bases and the J gene lost 5 bases, with 11 bases spanning the gap. CDR3 sequence reads: CASSLDPGTETQYF. The CDR3 region has the DNA TGCGCCAGCAGCTTGGATCCGGGGACGGAGACCCAGTACTTC.

The rearrangement links TRBV7-8 to TRBJ2-7; possible D gene TRBD1, 6 bases. CDR3 length: 13 residues. Germline values: CDR1 SGHVS, CDR2 FQNEAQ. V lost 1 base and J 5 bases, leaving 9 bases between the germline ends. The CDR3 DNA reads TGTGCCAGCAGCTTAGGAGGGGGTAACGAGCAGTACTTC. It is translated as CASSLGGGNEQYF.

CDR3 nucleotides: TGTGCCAGCAGCTTGGGACCTCTACCCACTGAAGCTTTCTTT. It encodes CASSLGPLPTEAFF. V gene TRBV5-6 combines with J gene TRBJ1-1; D is ambiguous. With 0 bases removed from V and 4 bases from J, the gap between germline ends came to 10 bases. CDR3 length: 14 amino acids. Per the germline V gene, CDR1 is SGHDT and CDR2 is YYEEEE. The full variable domain, in which reference TRBV5-6 and TRBJ1-1 provide the parts outside the CDR3, is DAGVTQSPTHLIKTRGQQVTLRCSPKSGHDTVSWYQQALGQGPQFIFQYYEEEERQRGNFPDRFSGHQFPNYSSELNVNALLLGDSALYLCASSLGPLPTEAFFGQGTRLTVV.

This chain uses TRBV7-2 with TRBJ1-1; possibly TRBD1 for D (5 bases). The CDR3 spans 14 residues. Germline values: CDR1 SGHTA, CDR2 FQGNSA. V gave up 1 base and J gave up 3 bases, with 9 bases separating them. CDR3 loop: CASSLGIRDTEAFF. The CDR3 coding sequence is TGTGCCAGCAGCTTAGGAATCAGGGACACTGAAGCTTTCTTT.

The rearrangement joins TRBV21-1 to TRBJ2-5; TRBD2 reflects the table's D call only, with no check against the DNA. TRBV21-1 is annotated as a pseudogene. The CDR3 has 18 amino acids. The CDR3 loop is CASSKRASGLRFLETQYF. In DNA, the CDR3 is TGTGCCAGCAGCAAAAGGGCTAGCGGCCTACGGTTCTTAGAGACCCAGTACTTC.

V and J are TRBV4-3 and TRBJ2-7, with D hard to call. The ends were cut back, 4 bases at V and 4 bases at J, with 17 bases in the middle. This CDR3 has 15 amino acids. The germline V gene encodes CDR1 LGHNA and CDR2 YSLEER. Written as DNA, the CDR3 is TGCGCCAGCAGCCCCAATCGACTGGGTTCGTACGAGCAGTACTTC. Translated: CASSPNRLGSYEQYF.

The chain employs TRBV7-9 and TRBJ2-7; D gene uncertain. Per germline, CDR1 SEHNR and CDR2 FQNEAQ (reference sequence). The germline V and J ends were trimmed by 2 bases and 2 bases, with 13 bases remaining between them. The CDR3 is made up of 15 amino acids. The CDR3 sequence: CASSLSPGQPYEQYF. CDR3 DNA: TGTGCCAGCAGCTTATCACCCGGGCAGCCCTACGAGCAGTACTTC.

The rearrangement joins TRBV7-9 to TRBJ1-2, with D perhaps TRBD1 (6 bases). Trimming took off 5 bases at V and 5 bases at J, with 12 bases between the two ends. The CDR3 has 13 amino acids. Looked up from germline, CDR1 is SEHNR and CDR2 is FQNEAQ (reference sequence). CDR3 protein: CASSPQGRYGYTF. The CDR3 coding sequence is TGTGCCAGCAGCCCCCAGGGGAGGTATGGCTACACCTTC.

The chain carries TRBV10-3 and TRBJ1-1; TRBD1 is a possible D gene (6 bases). The CDR3 contains 14 residues. Trimming removed 2 bases from V and 0 bases from J, with 7 bases in between. CDR1 and CDR2 from the germline V gene are ENHRY and SYGVKD. The CDR3 DNA reads TGTGCCATCAGTGAGGGACAGCTGAACACTGAAGCTTTCTTT. Translating it yields CAISEGQLNTEAFF.

The rearrangement uses TRBV4-1 and TRBJ1-4; a weak D match, TRBD1 (5 bases). The CDR3 extends over 17 amino acids. Germline CDR1 reads MGHRA; CDR2 reads YSYEKL. V gave up 4 bases and J gave up 11 bases, with 26 bases separating them. CDR3 sequence reads: CASSLPGGTVQRGKLFF. CDR3 coding DNA: TGCGCCAGCAGCCTCCCCGGGGGGACCGTCCAACGAGGGAAACTGTTTTTT.

J is TRBJ2-2 and V is TRBV18; the match to TRBD1 covers 7 bases. V gave up 0 bases and J gave up 1 base; unmatched junction bases: 5. The CDR3 has 17 amino acids. Germline lookup yields CDR1 KGHSH and CDR2 LQKENI. CDR3 loop: CASSPPKSGGNTGELFF. The CDR3 nucleotides are TGTGCCAGCTCACCACCGAAATCAGGGGGGAACACCGGGGAGCTGTTTTTT.

The chain has TRBV7-2 and TRBJ1-2; D not certain. This CDR3 is built from 15 residues. Germline CDR1 is SGHTA and CDR2 is FQGNSA. V was clipped by 5 bases and J by 4 bases, with 17 bases between them. The CDR3 loop reads CASSATLTRLYGYTF. Here the CDR3 DNA reads TGTGCCAGCAGCGCCACCCTGACAAGACTCTATGGCTACACCTTC.